This T cell receptor (beta chain) was profiled in a study of control samples from healthy donors and cancer patients (TCRdb year 2020). From the cysteine through the phenylalanine, the CDR3 covers 13 amino acids. Only CDR3 DNA remains: 39 bases, in frame from the first base. The germline V gene encodes CDR1 KGHDR and CDR2 SFDVKD. From V the trimming removes 10 bases and from J it removes 2 bases, while the gene matches leave 5 bases of the junction unaccounted for. Regarding this clone: The antigen it binds to is not known. Per-base qualities were not stored, and no clone one base away is much larger.

Libraries came from the immunoSEQ multiplex PCR assay. In TCRdb, the immuneACCESS table is reduced to in-frame sequences with V and J assigned. These tables do not hold every clone; where another copy was compared, an unresolved V gene accounts for under half, and the others remain unexplained. This sample holds approximately 110,000 clones; roughly 92% were observed only once. The ten largest clonotypes hold almost 8% of the sample. This receptor was identified in a woman younger than 30 in good health. The sequenced sample consisted of blood. Recombination joined TRBV24-1 with TRBJ1-1; TRBD1 matches 8 bases in the middle. The CDR3 here reads CATRDRLNTEAFF. In nucleotide form, the sequence is TGTGCCACTAGGGACAGGCTTAACACTGAAGCTTTCTTT.